The present T cell receptor beta chain was sequenced within a study of cytomegalovirus exposure and HLA in healthy donors. With V trimmed by 0 bases and J by 8 bases, 10 bases remained unmatched. The germline V gene has CDR1 SEHNR and CDR2 FQNEAQ (reference sequence). The CDR3 is 16 residues long. General study results and limits: As a later analysis showed, several of the most significant clusters appeared to be linked to common viral pathogens.

PCR primers comprised 60 Vbeta and 13 Jbeta primers. Repertoires were generated with immunoSEQ multiplex PCR, while TCRdb's copy carries only in-frame clones and drops some. The table lists over 200,000 clones, 85% to 90% of them singletons. As for this clone: Its antigen is undetermined.

The sequence was collected from a woman between 18 and 29 years old in good health and CMV-seronegative. The source material was PBMCs. This rearrangement joins TRBV7-9 to TRBJ1-2; 9 bases are shared with TRBD1. CDR3 sequence: CASSLAIPGQGMGYTF. CDR3 sequence (DNA): TGTGCCAGCAGCTTAGCGATTCCGGGACAGGGAATGGGCTACACCTTC.